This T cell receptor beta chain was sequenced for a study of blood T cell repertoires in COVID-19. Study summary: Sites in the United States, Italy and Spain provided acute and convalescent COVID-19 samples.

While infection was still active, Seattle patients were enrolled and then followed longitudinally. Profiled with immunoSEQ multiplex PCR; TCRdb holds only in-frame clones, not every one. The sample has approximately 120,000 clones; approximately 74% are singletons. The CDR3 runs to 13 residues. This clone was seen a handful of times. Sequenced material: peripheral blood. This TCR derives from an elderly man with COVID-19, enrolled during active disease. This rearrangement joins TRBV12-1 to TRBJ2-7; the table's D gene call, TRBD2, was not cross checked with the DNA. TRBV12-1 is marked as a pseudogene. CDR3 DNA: TGTGCCAGCAGCCCTTGGAGTTCCTACGAGCAGTACTTC. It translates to CASSPWSSYEQYF.